This is a list of T cell receptor beta chains from one sample in a study of cytomegalovirus exposure and HLA in healthy donors. Generated by immunoSEQ multiplex PCR, the TCRdb table keeps only in-frame clones and is missing some. The sample contains 210,000 or so clones, around 80% of which appear only once. The sequenced sample was PBMCs. The receptors shown here come from a boy under 18 in good health and CMV-seronegative. CDR3s include the opening cysteine and the closing phenylalanine or tryptophan. Fields, in order: V gene, J gene, D gene, clone size, CDR3 DNA, CDR3 protein. A D gene is named only where the DNA matches it firmly. The listing skips clone size in some rows; elsewhere it reads once, few, many or a size class.

v_call: TRBV10-3; j_call: TRBJ1-1; d_call: .; clone_size: few; cdr3_nt: TGTGCCATCAGAAGGACAGCAACCGGGCCTGAAGCTTTCTTT; cdr3_aa: CAIRRTATGPEAFF
v_call: TRBV5-1; j_call: TRBJ2-6; d_call: .; clone_size: .; cdr3_nt: TGCGCCAGCAGCCCAAGACAGGTGCTAGGAGCCAACGTCCTGACTTTC; cdr3_aa: CASSPRQVLGANVLTF
v_call: TRBV7-9; j_call: TRBJ1-1; d_call: TRBD1; clone_size: few; cdr3_nt: TGTGCCAGCAGCCCCGGACAGGGATGGTCTGAAGCTTTCTTT; cdr3_aa: CASSPGQGWSEAFF
v_call: TRBV5-1; j_call: TRBJ1-2; d_call: TRBD1; clone_size: .; cdr3_nt: TGCGCCAGCAGCTCTAGTCCCGGGACAGGGGTAAGAACCTTC; cdr3_aa: CASSSSPGTGVRTF
v_call: TRBV9; j_call: TRBJ1-3; d_call: .; clone_size: .; cdr3_nt: TGTGCCAGCAGTGCGGGTTTAAACCCTGGAAACACCATATATTTT; cdr3_aa: CASSAGLNPGNTIYF
v_call: TRBV7-9; j_call: TRBJ1-2; d_call: .; clone_size: .; cdr3_nt: TGTGCCAGCAGCGCTACAGTAGACTATGGCTACACCTTC; cdr3_aa: CASSATVDYGYTF
v_call: TRBV27; j_call: TRBJ2-7; d_call: .; clone_size: .; cdr3_nt: TGTGCCAGCACCCCTGGTCCGAGGGAGGGGGCCTACGAGCAGTACTTC; cdr3_aa: CASTPGPREGAYEQYF
v_call: TRBV5-6; j_call: TRBJ2-2; d_call: .; clone_size: few; cdr3_nt: TGTGCCAGCAGCTTGGCGCCGGCCGGGGAGCTGTTTTTT; cdr3_aa: CASSLAPAGELFF
v_call: TRBV9; j_call: TRBJ2-4; d_call: TRBD2; clone_size: .; cdr3_nt: TGTGCCAGCAGCGGCCGACTAGCGGGGGGCAAAAACATTCAGTACTTC; cdr3_aa: CASSGRLAGGKNIQYF
v_call: TRBV2; j_call: TRBJ2-7; d_call: .; clone_size: few; cdr3_nt: TGTGCCAGCAGTGAAGGTCGAGAAGCGGCCTACGAGCAGTACTTC; cdr3_aa: CASSEGREAAYEQYF
v_call: TRBV10-3; j_call: TRBJ2-7; d_call: .; clone_size: .; cdr3_nt: TGTGCCATCAGCGGCTATAACAGCTACGAGCAGTACTTC; cdr3_aa: CAISGYNSYEQYF
v_call: TRBV25-1; j_call: TRBJ2-3; d_call: TRBD2; clone_size: .; cdr3_nt: TGTGCCAGCAGTGAGCGGGGGGGCCGGGATACGCAGTATTTT; cdr3_aa: CASSERGGRDTQYF
v_call: TRBV5-6; j_call: TRBJ1-4; d_call: .; clone_size: .; cdr3_nt: TGTGCCAGCAGCCTTTTGGGCCGTAATGAAAAACTGTTTTTT; cdr3_aa: CASSLLGRNEKLFF
v_call: TRBV6-4; j_call: TRBJ2-4; d_call: .; clone_size: .; cdr3_nt: TGTGCCAGCAGCCGGGACATTGGGAACATTCAGTACTTC; cdr3_aa: CASSRDIGNIQYF
v_call: TRBV9; j_call: TRBJ1-4; d_call: TRBD1; clone_size: once; cdr3_nt: TGTGCCAGCAGCCCTCATGGGGACAGGGATGAAAAACTGTTTTTT; cdr3_aa: CASSPHGDRDEKLFF
v_call: TRBV7-9; j_call: TRBJ1-2; d_call: .; clone_size: few; cdr3_nt: TGTGCCAGCAGCCGACCCTTTGGGGGCCCGGACTATGGCTACACCTTC; cdr3_aa: CASSRPFGGPDYGYTF
v_call: TRBV30; j_call: TRBJ2-5; d_call: TRBD2; clone_size: .; cdr3_nt: TGTGCCTGGAGGGAATTGACTAGCGGAGGGGGGGAGACCCAGTACTTC; cdr3_aa: CAWRELTSGGGETQYF
v_call: TRBV9; j_call: TRBJ1-1; d_call: .; clone_size: .; cdr3_nt: TGTGCCAGCAGCCCCCTCGGACAGCTAAACACTGAAGCTTTCTTT; cdr3_aa: CASSPLGQLNTEAFF
v_call: TRBV2; j_call: TRBJ1-2; d_call: .; clone_size: .; cdr3_nt: TGTGCCAGCAGCCGGGAACCACCTGGTGGCTACACCTTC; cdr3_aa: CASSREPPGGYTF
v_call: TRBV30; j_call: TRBJ2-5; d_call: TRBD2; clone_size: .; cdr3_nt: TGTGCCTGGACTAGCGGGTACCAAGAGACCCAGTACTTC; cdr3_aa: CAWTSGYQETQYF
v_call: TRBV19; j_call: TRBJ2-7; d_call: .; clone_size: few; cdr3_nt: TGTGCCAGTAGTTTCCGTACCAGGGGCGAGCAGTACTTC; cdr3_aa: CASSFRTRGEQYF
v_call: TRBV6-6; j_call: TRBJ2-5; d_call: .; clone_size: .; cdr3_nt: TGTGCCAGCAGTTACTCCGGGACTGTTCAAGGGACCCAGTACTTC; cdr3_aa: CASSYSGTVQGTQYF
v_call: TRBV7-8; j_call: TRBJ2-7; d_call: TRBD2; clone_size: .; cdr3_nt: TGTGCCAGCAGCCTCGGGACTAGTCGAGGGCAGTACTTC; cdr3_aa: CASSLGTSRGQYF
v_call: TRBV5-4; j_call: TRBJ1-2; d_call: .; clone_size: .; cdr3_nt: TGTGCCAGCAGCGAGGAGGGGGGGAGTGGCTACACCTTC; cdr3_aa: CASSEEGGSGYTF
v_call: TRBV30; j_call: TRBJ1-1; d_call: .; clone_size: .; cdr3_nt: TGTGCCTGGACCTCACATTCGAACACTGAAGCTTTCTTT; cdr3_aa: CAWTSHSNTEAFF
v_call: TRBV27; j_call: TRBJ2-7; d_call: TRBD2; clone_size: .; cdr3_nt: TGTGCCAGCAGTTTAATACCCGGGACTAGGGGCGAGCAGTACTTC; cdr3_aa: CASSLIPGTRGEQYF
v_call: TRBV15; j_call: TRBJ2-5; d_call: TRBD2; clone_size: once; cdr3_nt: TGTGCCACCAGCAGAGGAGCGGGGGGGCAAGAGACCCAGTACTTC; cdr3_aa: CATSRGAGGQETQYF
v_call: TRBV29-1; j_call: TRBJ1-1; d_call: .; clone_size: .; cdr3_nt: TGCAGCGTTGCTTCAGGGGCCCTAACTGAAGCTTTCTTT; cdr3_aa: CSVASGALTEAFF
v_call: TRBV7-9; j_call: TRBJ1-2; d_call: .; clone_size: .; cdr3_nt: TGTGCCAGCAGCTTAGCGATGCAGGGGAGCGGCTACACCTTC; cdr3_aa: CASSLAMQGSGYTF
v_call: TRBV5-6; j_call: TRBJ1-5; d_call: .; clone_size: .; cdr3_nt: TGTGCCAGCAGCTCCACGGTAACGCAGCCCCAGCATTTT; cdr3_aa: CASSSTVTQPQHF
v_call: TRBV5-1; j_call: TRBJ1-1; d_call: TRBD1; clone_size: .; cdr3_nt: TGCGCCAGCAGCGTGGACAGGGTCGGGAACACTGAAGCTTTCTTT; cdr3_aa: CASSVDRVGNTEAFF
v_call: TRBV20-1; j_call: TRBJ2-1; d_call: .; clone_size: .; cdr3_nt: TGCAGTGCCCCAGACTACAATGAGCAGTTCTTC; cdr3_aa: CSAPDYNEQFF
v_call: TRBV4-1; j_call: TRBJ2-3; d_call: .; clone_size: few; cdr3_nt: TGCGCCAGCAGCCAAGTCGGGGTGAGCACAGATACGCAGTATTTT; cdr3_aa: CASSQVGVSTDTQYF
v_call: TRBV30; j_call: TRBJ1-3; d_call: TRBD1; clone_size: .; cdr3_nt: TGTGCCTGGAGTGGACAGGGTCGCGCATCGGGAAACACCATATATTTT; cdr3_aa: CAWSGQGRASGNTIYF
v_call: TRBV30; j_call: TRBJ1-6; d_call: TRBD1; clone_size: .; cdr3_nt: TGTGCCTGGCTGCAGGGGGTAGGGTCACCCCTCCACTTT; cdr3_aa: CAWLQGVGSPLHF
v_call: TRBV5-1; j_call: TRBJ2-1; d_call: .; clone_size: .; cdr3_nt: TGCGCCAGCAGCTTAAATACAGGCGTCAGCTACAATGAGCAGTTCTTC; cdr3_aa: CASSLNTGVSYNEQFF
v_call: TRBV5-6; j_call: TRBJ2-3; d_call: TRBD2; clone_size: .; cdr3_nt: TGTGCCAGCAGCCCCCCCCTAGCGGGGGGGCAGTATTTT; cdr3_aa: CASSPPLAGGQYF
v_call: TRBV2; j_call: TRBJ2-1; d_call: .; clone_size: few; cdr3_nt: TGTGCCAGCAGTGAAGGGGCCAGTTACAATGAGCAGTTCTTC; cdr3_aa: CASSEGASYNEQFF
v_call: TRBV11-3; j_call: TRBJ1-5; d_call: .; clone_size: .; cdr3_nt: TGTGCCAGCAGCTTAGAGGCTCATCAGCCCCAGCATTTT; cdr3_aa: CASSLEAHQPQHF
v_call: TRBV30; j_call: TRBJ2-4; d_call: TRBD1; clone_size: .; cdr3_nt: TGTGCCTGGAGTCAGGGGGTCCGAAACATTCAGTACTTC; cdr3_aa: CAWSQGVRNIQYF
v_call: TRBV6-4; j_call: TRBJ2-3; d_call: TRBD1; clone_size: .; cdr3_nt: TGTGCCAGCAGTAACGTCCCGGGACAGGGGGAAGATACGCAGTATTTT; cdr3_aa: CASSNVPGQGEDTQYF
v_call: TRBV5-5; j_call: TRBJ2-2; d_call: .; clone_size: .; cdr3_nt: TGTGCCAGCAGCTCCCCCCAGGGCGCCGGGGAGCTGTTTTTT; cdr3_aa: CASSSPQGAGELFF
v_call: TRBV2; j_call: TRBJ2-7; d_call: TRBD1; clone_size: .; cdr3_nt: TGTGCCAGCAGTGGACAGGGGAATAACGAGCAGTACTTC; cdr3_aa: CASSGQGNNEQYF
v_call: TRBV9; j_call: TRBJ2-2; d_call: TRBD1; clone_size: few; cdr3_nt: TGTGCCAGCAGCGTCAGGGACAGGGGGCCCGGGGAGCTGTTTTTT; cdr3_aa: CASSVRDRGPGELFF
v_call: TRBV7-2; j_call: TRBJ1-2; d_call: TRBD1; clone_size: few; cdr3_nt: TGTGCCAGCAGCTTAGCAGGACAGGGCGCCTATGGCTACACCTTC; cdr3_aa: CASSLAGQGAYGYTF
v_call: TRBV2; j_call: TRBJ2-1; d_call: .; clone_size: .; cdr3_nt: TGTGCCAGCAGTGAAAACATCTCCAATGAGCAGTTCTTC; cdr3_aa: CASSENISNEQFF
v_call: TRBV13; j_call: TRBJ2-7; d_call: TRBD1; clone_size: .; cdr3_nt: TGTGCCAGCAGCTTGGGACAGGGGCACTACGAGCAGTACTTC; cdr3_aa: CASSLGQGHYEQYF
v_call: TRBV7-9; j_call: TRBJ2-7; d_call: TRBD1; clone_size: .; cdr3_nt: TGTGCCAGCAGCGAGACAGGGGGACCCTACGAGCAGTACTTC; cdr3_aa: CASSETGGPYEQYF
v_call: TRBV29-1; j_call: TRBJ1-1; d_call: .; clone_size: .; cdr3_nt: TGCAGCGTTGAAGGAAGGAGTGAAGCTTTCTTT; cdr3_aa: CSVEGRSEAFF